Following are 5 T cell receptor beta chains from one sample sequenced in a study of blood T cells in healthy people across ages. The use of a sample-barcoded 5' primer and a J-beta primer mix characterized a second PCR of 7 to 11 cycles. TCRdb analysed the 5' RACE reads with MiXCR anew, one entry per CDR3 protein. The data contain roughly 800,000 distinct CDR3 sequences, about 26% of them singletons. The same data also went into a second study, on T cells of mothers and their children.

Sequenced: blood. The source is a boy aged 10-17 years in good health.

This clonotype turned up a few times. The V and J genes are TRBV3-1 and TRBJ2-5; the D gene is possibly TRBD2 (5 bases). The DNA end is a closer match to TRBJ2-7, so the J assignment may be wrong. The CDR3 has 14 residues. Looked up from germline, CDR1 is LGHDT and CDR2 is YNNKEL (reference sequence). CDR3 protein: CASSQGGRFYEQYF. CDR3 nucleotide sequence: TGTGCCAGCAGCCAAGGAGGGCGGTTCTACGAGCAGTACTTC.

The chain employs TRBV6-2 or TRBV6-3 and TRBJ2-3; D is undetermined. This CDR3 has 14 amino acids. V was cut by 7 bases and J by 3 bases, with 14 bases left in between. Germline V lookup: CDR1 MNHEY, CDR2 SVGEGT. CDR3 loop: CASTDLTKTDTQYF. Here the CDR3 DNA reads TGTGCCAGCACGGATCTCACGAAGACAGATACGCAGTATTTT.

The gene calls are TRBV5-1 and TRBJ1-3; tentatively, D is TRBD1 (5 bases). Germline loops: CDR1 SGHRS, CDR2 YFSETQ. Trimming cost V 1 base and J 0 bases, with 14 bases left between them. The CDR3 runs to 17 residues. Written as DNA, the CDR3 is TGCGCCAGCAGCTTGTTACCAGGGAGCAGCTCTGGAAACACCATATATTTT. Translation: CASSLLPGSSSGNTIYF. The whole variable domain, remainder taken from reference TRBV5-1 and TRBJ1-3, is KAGVTQTPRYLIKTRGQQVTLSCSPISGHRSVSWYQQTPGQGLQFLFEYFSETQRNKGNFPGRFSGRQFSNSRSEMNVSTLELGDSALYLCASSLLPGSSSGNTIYFGEGSWLTVV.

This chain connects TRBV12-3 or TRBV12-4 to TRBJ1-1, with 9 bases matching TRBD1. The ends lost 2 bases at V and 4 bases at J; junction bases unmatched: 5. The CDR3 contains 15 residues. The CDR3 protein is CASSLIPTGGTEAFF. CDR3 DNA sequence: TGTGCCAGCAGTTTAATCCCGACAGGGGGCACTGAAGCTTTCTTT.

V usage is TRBV28 and J usage is TRBJ2-7; 7 bases are shared with TRBD1. Per germline, CDR1 MDHEN and CDR2 SYDVKM. V shed 6 bases and J 2 bases; nucleotides not matched to a gene: 7. The CDR3 is made up of 14 amino acids. CDR3 sequence reads: CASRLDRSPYEQYF. For the CDR3, the DNA is TGTGCCAGCAGATTGGACAGGAGTCCCTACGAGCAGTACTTC. The full variable domain, rest sourced from reference TRBV28 and TRBJ2-7, is DVKVTQSSRYLVKRTGEKVFLECVQDMDHENMFWYRQDPGLGLRLIYFSYDVKMKEKGDIPEGYSVSREKKERFSLILESASTNQTSMYLCASRLDRSPYEQYFGPGTRLTVT.